Sequencing of this TCR beta chain was carried out in a study of T-cell memory formation after mild COVID-19. Study-wide results and limits: Cross-reactive memory apparently joined, as some responding clones appeared in pre-infection memory.

Regarding this clonotype: Its antigen is unknown.

TCRdb independently ran MiXCR on the 5' RACE reads; one entry per CDR3 protein. The table has 130,000 to 150,000 distinct CDR3 sequences, roughly 21% seen once. The CDR3 extends over 14 amino acids. V lost 5 bases and J lost 2; bases outside the gene matches: 4. The germline CDR1 and CDR2 sequences are DFQATT and SNEGSKA (reference sequence). This chain links TRBV20-1 with TRBJ2-7, with 12 bases matching TRBD2. The TCR originated in an adult woman who had mild COVID-19 (a few samples of this study predate the infection). Cell type and time point are not known. Sequencing was carried out using PBMCs or a T cell subset sorted from them (not recorded which). The CDR3 sequence is CSAFLAGGAYEQYF. The CDR3 nucleotides are TGCAGTGCTTTTCTAGCGGGAGGGGCCTACGAGCAGTACTTC.